The rows below give T cell receptor beta chains drawn from one sample of a study of blood T cell repertoires in COVID-19. Produced via immunoSEQ multiplex PCR; TCRdb's table is partial and in-frame only. The table lists fewer than 150,000 clones, roughly 85% of them singletons. The sample taken for sequencing was peripheral blood. All receptors derive from a man between 50 and 59 years old with acute or convalescent COVID-19. Each CDR3 is given with its conserved first and last residue. D genes are given only for firm matches. Expanded clones get a size class; other rows say once, few or many, or leave the size out.

TRBJ2-7 | NA | TRBV6-5 | NA | TGTGCCAGCGCTAGCTCCTACGAGCAGTACTTC | CASASSYEQYF
TRBJ1-3 | TRBD1 | TRBV14 | few | TGTGCCAGCAGCCGGGGGGCCTGGGACAGGGACTCGGGAAACACCATATATTTT | CASSRGAWDRDSGNTIYF
TRBJ2-7 | NA | TRBV2 | NA | TGTGCCAGCAGGGGAAGGGGGGGTGTGTACGAGCAGTACTTC | CASRGRGGVYEQYF
TRBJ2-7 | TRBD1 | TRBV2 | NA | TGTGCCAGCAGTCCCGGGACAGGGTCGGACGAGCAGTACTTC | CASSPGTGSDEQYF
TRBJ2-7 | NA | TRBV5-4 | NA | TGTGCCAGCAGCTTGGACGGAGCCTCCTACGAGCAGTACTTC | CASSLDGASYEQYF
TRBJ2-7 | NA | TRBV21-1 | NA | TGTGCCAGCAGCAAAGCAGGAGGTATAGCGGGATCTCGGTACGAGCAGTACTTC | CASSKAGGIAGSRYEQYF
TRBJ2-2 | NA | TRBV7-9 | few | TGTGCCAGCAGCGGGAGGTGGGAGTCCGGGGAGCTGTTTTTT | CASSGRWESGELFF
TRBJ2-1 | TRBD2 | TRBV19 | NA | TGTGCCAGTAGTAGACAGGGACTAGCGGGAGTAAATGAGCAGTTCTTC | CASSRQGLAGVNEQFF
TRBJ2-3 | NA | TRBV12-3/TRBV12-4 | once | TGTGCCAGCGGTGTCGGGACAGATACGCAGTATTTT | CASGVGTDTQYF
TRBJ2-1 | TRBD2 | TRBV5-1 | NA | TGCGCCAGCAGCTTACTAGCGGGAGGTGAGGATGAGCAGTTCTTC | CASSLLAGGEDEQFF
TRBJ1-2 | NA | TRBV28 | NA | TGTGCCAGCAGTTCGGGGTGGTGGGGCTACACCTTC | CASSSGWWGYTF
TRBJ2-1 | NA | TRBV7-3 | NA | TGTGCCAGCAGCTTAATCTTTTCGGATGAGCAGTTCTTC | CASSLIFSDEQFF
TRBJ1-4 | NA | TRBV28 | NA | TGTGCCAGCAGTAATCCAACTACATCGTCTAATGAAAAACTGTTTTTT | CASSNPTTSSNEKLFF
TRBJ2-3 | TRBD2 | TRBV19 | once | TGTGCCAGTAGTAGCACGGGAGGCGGAGAAGATACGCAGTATTTT | CASSSTGGGEDTQYF
TRBJ1-1 | NA | TRBV27 | NA | TGTGCCAGCAGTTTATCGCCCGGGGGAGACACTGAAGCTTTCTTT | CASSLSPGGDTEAFF
TRBJ2-7 | TRBD1 | TRBV6-6 | NA | TGTGCCAGCAGAAAACAGGGGAGCGAGCAGTACTTC | CASRKQGSEQYF
TRBJ2-3 | NA | TRBV5-1 | NA | TGCGCCAGCAGCTTGGAATACAGGACAGAGTCCAGATTACATACGCAGTATTTT | CASSLEYRTESRLHTQYF
TRBJ2-3 | NA | TRBV12-3/TRBV12-4 | NA | TGTGCCAGCAGCCAGGCCGAAGTGGTGACGCAGTATTTT | CASSQAEVVTQYF
TRBJ1-4 | NA | TRBV6-6 | NA | TGTGCCAGCAGTTTTGGTACGGGGTACGGGGAAAAACTGTTTTTT | CASSFGTGYGEKLFF
TRBJ2-1 | TRBD1 | TRBV19 | medium-sized | TGTGCCAGTAGTCTCCGGGACAGCTCCTACAATGAGCAGTTCTTC | CASSLRDSSYNEQFF
TRBJ2-7 | NA | TRBV7-9 | NA | TGTGCCAGCAGCCAGGACAGGCGGGGATTCTACGAGCAGTACTTC | CASSQDRRGFYEQYF
TRBJ2-5 | TRBD2 | TRBV2 | NA | TGTGCCAGCAGTCCGACTAGCGGGTACCAAGAGACCCAGTACTTC | CASSPTSGYQETQYF
TRBJ2-7 | NA | TRBV7-9 | NA | TGTGCCAGCAGCCGAGTGGGCAACTACGAGCAGTACTTC | CASSRVGNYEQYF
TRBJ1-6 | NA | TRBV5-4 | NA | TGTGCCAGCAGCCACCGGGACTTAGATTCACCCCTCCACTTT | CASSHRDLDSPLHF
TRBJ1-5 | NA | TRBV5-1 | NA | TGCGCCAGCAGCTTGAGAGGAGATAGCAATCAGCCCCAGCATTTT | CASSLRGDSNQPQHF
TRBJ2-2 | NA | TRBV3-1/TRBV3-2 | NA | TGTGCCAGCAGCCAAGAAGGCTCCGACAGCTACACCGGGGAGCTGTTTTTT | CASSQEGSDSYTGELFF
TRBJ1-1 | TRBD1 | TRBV5-1 | NA | TGCGCCAGCAGCGAGACAGGGTTCTCCGCTGAAGCTTTCTTT | CASSETGFSAEAFF
TRBJ1-6 | NA | TRBV6-5 | NA | TGTGCCAGCAGTTACGGCGGGGTAGGGAATTCACCCCTCCACTTT | CASSYGGVGNSPLHF
TRBJ2-3 | NA | TRBV19 | once | TGTGCCAGTAGGCGAGCGGGCCGCACAGATACGCAGTATTTT | CASRRAGRTDTQYF
TRBJ2-3 | NA | TRBV6-5 | NA | TGTGCCAGCAGTCGCCAGGGGCTTAGCACAGATACGCAGTATTTT | CASSRQGLSTDTQYF
TRBJ1-2 | TRBD1 | TRBV18 | NA | TGTGCCAGCTCACCGATAGACAGGGCGAACTATGGCTACACCTTC | CASSPIDRANYGYTF
TRBJ1-1 | TRBD1 | TRBV28 | NA | TGTGCCAGCAGCCGGACAGGGGGCGCGTATACTGAAGCTTTCTTT | CASSRTGGAYTEAFF
TRBJ1-2 | NA | TRBV28 | NA | TGTGCCAGCAGTTCTGAAACAGGGCGTGGGAGTGGCTACACCTTC | CASSSETGRGSGYTF
TRBJ1-6 | TRBD1 | TRBV6-5 | NA | TGTGCCAGCAAGGCAGGGGGCGAAAGTAATTCACCCCTCCACTTT | CASKAGGESNSPLHF
TRBJ1-4 | NA | TRBV10-3 | NA | TGTGCCATCAGTGAGTCAGTCCGTGGACAGATTAATGAAAAACTGTTTTTT | CAISESVRGQINEKLFF
TRBJ2-7 | TRBD1 | TRBV6-2/TRBV6-3 | NA | TGTGCCAGCAGTTACCTGGCGACAGGGCGATTATACGAGCAGTACTTC | CASSYLATGRLYEQYF
TRBJ1-1 | TRBD1 | TRBV11-3 | few | TGTGCCAGCAGCTCGGACAGGCCACCGAACACTGAAGCTTTCTTT | CASSSDRPPNTEAFF
TRBJ2-3 | TRBD1 | TRBV13 | once | TGTGCCAGCAGCTCCACAGGGGGAGATACGCAGTATTTT | CASSSTGGDTQYF
TRBJ1-1 | TRBD1 | TRBV7-8 | NA | TGTGCCAGCCGCCAATGGGGACAGTTAAACACTGAAGCTTTCTTT | CASRQWGQLNTEAFF
TRBJ2-3 | NA | TRBV19 | NA | TGTGCCAGTAAAGTAGCGGGCACAGATACGCAGTATTTT | CASKVAGTDTQYF
TRBJ2-5 | TRBD1 | TRBV10-3 | once | TGTGCCATCAGGGACAGGGACGAGACCCAGTACTTC | CAIRDRDETQYF
TRBJ2-5 | NA | TRBV18 | NA | TGTGCCAGCTACGAGGAGGGGGCGGAGACCCAGTACTTC | CASYEEGAETQYF
TRBJ1-6 | NA | TRBV3-1/TRBV3-2 | NA | TGTGCCAGCAGCCAAGTGCCCTTTACGGCGGGTAATTCACCCCTCCACTTT | CASSQVPFTAGNSPLHF
TRBJ1-2 | NA | TRBV6-5 | NA | TGTGCCAGCAGTCGGTCGGGGGGCCTCCGCTATGGCTACACCTTC | CASSRSGGLRYGYTF
TRBJ1-4 | NA | TRBV6-1 | NA | TGTGCCAGCAGTGATAACATTAATGAAAAACTGTTTTTT | CASSDNINEKLFF
TRBJ2-7 | TRBD1 | TRBV27 | NA | TGTGCCAGCAGTCCCCAGACAGGGGTGGGAGAGCAGTACTTC | CASSPQTGVGEQYF
TRBJ2-7 | TRBD2 | TRBV5-1 | NA | TGCGCCAGCAGCTTGGCCCAAGCGGGAGCCTTCCCTTACGAGCAGTACTTC | CASSLAQAGAFPYEQYF